This entry lists 30 T cell receptor beta chains sequenced from one sample in a study of blood T cell repertoires in COVID-19. The data were produced by immunoSEQ multiplex PCR, yet TCRdb's version contains in-frame clones alone and is incomplete. The table records over 300,000 clones, roughly 90% of them present only once. Source material: PBMCs or T cells enriched from blood (not recorded which). These receptors all come from a woman aged 25 to 39 with acute COVID-19.

The V gene is TRBV6-2 or TRBV6-3, the J gene TRBJ2-1; possibly TRBD2 for D (6 bases). Germline-derived CDR1 and CDR2 are MNHEY and SVGEGT. With 6 bases removed from V and 9 bases from J, the gap between germline ends came to 18 bases. This CDR3 contains 14 residues. CDR3 region: CASRPHGGGGEQFF. The CDR3 nucleotides are TGTGCCAGCAGGCCTCACGGGGGTGGTGGTGAGCAGTTCTTC.

J is TRBJ1-5 and V is TRBV24-1; D call uncertain. V dropped 3 bases and J dropped 6 bases, with 5 bases sitting between them. CDR3 size: 12 residues. Germline CDR1 and CDR2: KGHDR and SFDVKD. This CDR3 reads CATSDNGQPQHF. As DNA, the CDR3 is TGTGCCACCAGTGATAACGGTCAGCCCCAGCATTTT.

The chain has TRBV7-8 and TRBJ1-5, with 10 bases identical to TRBD1. V lost 5 bases, J lost 5 bases, and 9 bases stayed unmatched. There are 16 residues in the CDR3. In germline, CDR1 is SGHVS, CDR2 FQNEAQ. CDR3 in DNA: TGTGCCAGCAGCCCAAGCCGACAGGGGGCATATCAGCCCCAGCATTTT. It specifies CASSPSRQGAYQPQHF.

This clone was detected a few times. V usage is TRBV12-3 or TRBV12-4 and J usage is TRBJ1-5; the match to TRBD1 covers 7 bases. V lost 5 bases and J lost 7; bases outside the gene matches: 2. The CDR3 spans 12 residues. CDR3 coding DNA: TGTGCCAGCAGTCAGGGGGGACAGCCCCAGCATTTT. Translated: CASSQGGQPQHF.

The gene calls are TRBV6-2 or TRBV6-3 and TRBJ2-3, with D possibly matching TRBD2 (7 bases). Germline V gene sequence: CDR1 MNHEY, CDR2 SVGEGT. V lost 5 bases and J lost 4, with 25 bases in between. The CDR3 contains 18 residues. CDR3 in amino acids: CASSRGLLASEGSDTQYF. CDR3 sequence (DNA): TGTGCCAGCAGTAGGGGGTTACTAGCGTCGGAGGGGTCAGATACGCAGTATTTT.

The chain recombines TRBV5-1 with TRBJ2-2; possibly TRBD2 for D (6 bases). Trimming took 3 bases from V and 5 from J, leaving 20 bases between them. CDR1 and CDR2 (germline): SGHRS, YFSETQ. This CDR3 is built from 17 residues. CDR3 DNA: TGCGCCAGCAGCTCTCCTGCTGTGGGGGGAAGTACCGGGGAGCTGTTTTTT. Its translation: CASSSPAVGGSTGELFF.

V usage is TRBV24-1 and J usage is TRBJ2-1; the match to TRBD2 covers 8 bases. CDR1 and CDR2 (germline): KGHDR, SFDVKD. With V trimmed by 4 bases and J by 5 bases, 6 bases remained unmatched. CDR3 size: 15 residues. The CDR3 coding sequence is TGTGCCACCAGTGAAGGGACTAGGACAAACAATGAGCAGTTCTTC. It specifies CATSEGTRTNNEQFF.

V is TRBV7-6 and J is TRBJ1-2, with TRBD1 matching over 10 bases. This CDR3 is 14 amino acids long. The trim removed 6 bases at V and 6 bases at J, leaving 7 bases unmatched. Germline CDR1 and CDR2: SGHVS and FNYEAQ. The chain's CDR3 is CASRRTGTGDGYTF. DNA for the CDR3: TGTGCCAGCAGGCGAACCGGGACAGGGGATGGCTACACCTTC.

This clone appeared a few times. The V gene is TRBV5-1, the J gene TRBJ1-5; 7 positions match TRBD1. The V gene end was trimmed by 4 bases and the J gene end by 3 bases; junction bases not matched to a gene: 10. CDR1 is SGHRS and CDR2 is YFSETQ in the germline V gene. The length of the CDR3 is 16 residues. CDR3 amino acids: CASSPSPGTDNQPQHF. The CDR3 coding sequence is TGCGCCAGCAGCCCATCTCCCGGGACAGACAATCAGCCCCAGCATTTT.

The J gene is TRBJ1-6, the V gene TRBV7-9; TRBD1 matches at 7 bases. This CDR3 is 14 amino acids long. From germline, CDR1 is SEHNR and CDR2 FQNEAQ (reference sequence). Trimming took 3 bases from V and 8 from J; bases not matched to a gene: 4. The CDR3 spells CASSFRQGDSPLHF. The CDR3 nucleotides read TGTGCCAGCAGCTTCCGACAGGGCGATTCACCCCTCCACTTT.

The gene calls are TRBV5-1 and TRBJ1-5; no clear D gene. Looked up from germline, CDR1 is SGHRS and CDR2 is YFSETQ. The CDR3 has 15 residues. V shed 0 bases and J shed 4 bases, with 11 bases lying between them. The CDR3: CASSLGTSPNQPQHF. In DNA form, the CDR3 reads TGCGCCAGCAGCTTGGGGACTTCACCAAATCAGCCCCAGCATTTT.

The chain carries TRBV5-5 and TRBJ1-5; 9 bases match TRBD1. J lost 7 bases, V lost 5 bases, and 7 bases had no gene match. The germline V gene encodes CDR1 SGHKS and CDR2 YYEKEE (reference sequence). This CDR3 comprises 14 residues. CDR3 sequence reads: CASSPTGGGQPQHF. The CDR3 DNA follows: TGTGCCAGCAGTCCCACAGGGGGCGGGCAGCCCCAGCATTTT.

This clone was recorded a few times. The gene calls are TRBV9 and TRBJ1-6; possible D gene TRBD1, 6 bases. In germline, CDR1 is SGDLS, CDR2 YYNGEE. The length of the CDR3 is 16 residues. Deletions cut 0 bases from V and 7 bases from J, with 14 bases between. DNA of the CDR3: TGTGCCAGCAGCGTAGCTACGGGGGGCTCCAATTCACCCCTCCACTTT. Protein product: CASSVATGGSNSPLHF.

This chain joins TRBV5-1 and TRBJ2-5, with a tentative D call TRBD2 (5 bases). The CDR3 loop spans 15 amino acids. Germline assignment: CDR1 SGHRS and CDR2 YFSETQ. The germline V and J ends were trimmed by 0 bases and 4 bases, with 13 bases remaining between them. The CDR3 region has the DNA TGCGCCAGCAGCTTGGATCTCATGGGGAGAGAGACCCAGTACTTC. This sequence encodes CASSLDLMGRETQYF.

This chain uses TRBV6-5 with TRBJ1-2, with TRBD1 matching over 8 bases. V was pared by 3 bases and J by 0 bases, with 6 bases of the junction left unmatched. Germline assignment: CDR1 MNHEY and CDR2 SVGAGI. This CDR3 region has 16 residues. CDR3: CASSYSGQDPNYGYTF. The CDR3 DNA reads TGTGCCAGCAGTTATTCGGGACAGGACCCTAACTATGGCTACACCTTC.

This clone was found a few times. The J gene is TRBJ2-4, the V gene TRBV6-5; TRBD2 might be the D (6 bases). Germline CDR1 reads MNHEY; CDR2 reads SVGAGI. With 8 bases removed from V and 10 bases from J, the gap between germline ends came to 15 bases. The length of the CDR3 is 12 residues. Here the CDR3 DNA reads TGTGCCAGCGATGGGGAGGCAAGGATTCAGTACTTC. Translated: CASDGEARIQYF.

The gene calls are TRBV2 and TRBJ1-4; tentatively, D is TRBD1 (6 bases). The CDR3 runs 16 residues. Trimming cost V 4 bases and J 7 bases, with 19 bases left between them. Germline CDR1 and CDR2: SNHLY and FYNNEI. The CDR3 DNA reads as TGTGCCAGCAGTGCCGCCACAGGGTATGGAGGTGAAAAACTGTTTTTT. Protein product: CASSAATGYGGEKLFF.

This clone was picked up a small number of times. V usage is TRBV5-5 and J usage is TRBJ1-2; 11 nucleotides match TRBD1. The CDR3 is 17 residues long. Germline-derived CDR1 and CDR2 are SGHKS and YYEKEE (reference sequence). V gave up 0 bases and J gave up 6 bases; unmatched junction bases: 10. The CDR3, as DNA: TGTGCCAGCAGCTTGGCCCCCGGGACAGGGGGATCTCATGGCTACACCTTC. It yields the protein CASSLAPGTGGSHGYTF.

The chain has TRBV19 and TRBJ1-2; TRBD1 agrees at 7 bases. V dropped 5 bases and J dropped 7; count of bases not matched to a gene: 10. CDR1 and CDR2 from the germline V gene are LNHDA and SQIVND (reference sequence). CDR3 length: 14 residues. CDR3 sequence reads: CASSQDRKVPGYTF. The CDR3 DNA sequence: TGTGCCAGTAGTCAGGACAGGAAGGTGCCTGGCTACACCTTC.

This rearrangement joins TRBV24-1 to TRBJ2-7, with TRBD2 matching over 8 bases. J gave up 4 bases and V 2 bases, and 6 bases lay outside the gene matches. The CDR3 loop spans 15 amino acids. Germline CDR1 and CDR2: KGHDR and SFDVKD. The CDR3 DNA sequence: TGTGCCACCAGTGATTCGTCCGGGGGGGGGTACGAGCAGTACTTC. This gives the protein CATSDSSGGGYEQYF.

V gene TRBV30 combines with J gene TRBJ2-7; D is unclear. Trimming shortened V by 8 bases and J by 2 bases, and 13 bases separated the two germline ends. CDR1 and CDR2 (germline): GTSNPN, SVGIG (reference sequence). The CDR3 is made up of 12 amino acids. This CDR3 is CALRHGAYEQYF. DNA for the CDR3: TGTGCCCTGAGGCACGGCGCCTACGAGCAGTACTTC.

The chain carries TRBV9 and TRBJ1-2, with D unresolved. Trimming took off 5 bases at V and 2 bases at J, with 4 bases between the two ends. Germline V gene sequence: CDR1 SGDLS, CDR2 YYNGEE. The length of the CDR3 is 11 residues. CDR3 protein: CASRANYGYTF. CDR3 bases: TGTGCCAGCAGAGCGAACTATGGCTACACCTTC.

The V gene is TRBV3-1 (or the pseudogene TRBV3-2), the J gene TRBJ1-6, with unresolved D. Germline-derived CDR1 and CDR2 are LGHDT and YNNKEL (reference sequence). This CDR3 has 16 residues. V lost 1 base, J lost 0 bases, and 7 bases lay in between. CDR3 region: CASSQVTSSYNSPLHF. As DNA, the CDR3 is TGTGCCAGCAGCCAAGTTACCAGCTCCTATAATTCACCCCTCCACTTT.

The CDR3 DNA reads TGTGCCAGCAGCGTAGCTGGAGGGGGCGGGTATGAAAAACTGTTTTTT. Translation gives CASSVAGGGGYEKLFF. The chain has TRBV9 and TRBJ1-4; TRBD1 matches at 7 bases. The CDR3 has 16 residues. Trimming cost V 0 bases and J 6 bases; bases outside gene matches: 8. Germline V gene data show CDR1 as SGDLS and CDR2 as YYNGEE. Looking up the rest from reference TRBV9 and TRBJ1-4 gives the full variable domain: DSGVTQTPKHLITATGQRVTLRCSPRSGDLSVYWYQQSLDQGLQFLIQYYNGEERAKGNILERFSAQQFPDLHSELNLSSLELGDSALYFCASSVAGGGGYEKLFFGSGTQLSVL.

The CDR3, as DNA: TGCGCCAGCAGCCAAGAGGCCCTGGGGGGGAGAGCGTCACCCCTCCACTTT. Its translation is CASSQEALGGRASPLHF. V and J are TRBV4-1 and TRBJ1-6, with D possibly TRBD1 on 5 matching bases. CDR1 is MGHRA and CDR2 is YSYEKL in the germline V gene. V shed 0 bases and J shed 10 bases, with 19 bases lying between them. The CDR3 is 17 amino acids.

The genes are TRBV5-1 and TRBJ1-1; D ambiguous. This CDR3 region has 13 residues. V dropped 5 bases and J dropped 0 bases, with 8 bases sitting between them. CDR1 SGHRS and CDR2 YFSETQ come from the germline V gene. The CDR3 region is CASSEGMNTEAFF. Written as DNA, the CDR3 is TGCGCCAGCAGTGAGGGAATGAACACTGAAGCTTTCTTT.

The gene calls are TRBV7-9 and TRBJ2-2; 9 bases fit TRBD1. J was trimmed by 4 bases and V by 5 bases; bases with no gene match: 5. Germline V gives CDR1 SEHNR, CDR2 FQNEAQ (reference sequence). This CDR3 region has 15 residues. The CDR3 sequence is CASSHRGRATGELFF. The CDR3 bases are TGTGCCAGCAGCCACAGGGGGCGCGCCACCGGGGAGCTGTTTTTT.

This chain uses TRBV5-6 with TRBJ1-5; 7 nucleotides align to TRBD1. This CDR3 has 16 amino acids. V shed 0 bases and J 3 bases; nucleotides not matched to a gene: 6. Germline V gene sequence: CDR1 SGHDT, CDR2 YYEEEE. CDR3: CASSLAGGGSNQPQHF. The CDR3 DNA is TGTGCCAGCAGCTTGGCTGGAGGGGGCTCCAATCAGCCCCAGCATTTT.

The rearrangement uses TRBV6-2 or TRBV6-3 and TRBJ2-3; D ambiguous. The germline V gene encodes CDR1 MNHEY and CDR2 SVGEGT. Trimming shortened V by 4 bases and J by 1 base, and 12 bases separated the two germline ends. CDR3 length: 15 amino acids. In nucleotides, the CDR3 is TGTGCCAGCAGTTTGTTGGGCCAACGCACAGATACGCAGTATTTT. Encoded protein: CASSLLGQRTDTQYF.

The genes are TRBV27 and TRBJ2-1; 14 nucleotides match TRBD2. The trim removed 2 bases at V and 6 bases at J, leaving 9 bases unmatched. The V gene's germline CDR1 is MNHEY and CDR2 SMNVEV (reference sequence). This CDR3 region has 18 residues. The CDR3 DNA sequence: TGTGCCAGCAGTTTAAAAGGGGGACTAGCGGGGGCCCTCAATGAGCAGTTCTTC. This sequence encodes CASSLKGGLAGALNEQFF.